Below, 25 T cell receptor beta chains from the same sample are listed, as sequenced in a study of cytomegalovirus exposure and HLA in healthy donors. Assay: immunoSEQ multiplex PCR; the TCRdb copy retains only in-frame clones and omits some. The table includes 100,000 to 150,000 clones, roughly 90% detected once. Specimen: PBMCs. The receptors stem from a woman aged 18-30 years in good health and CMV-seronegative.

This clone was picked up one time. J is TRBJ2-7 and V is TRBV5-1; no reliable D call. In germline, CDR1 is SGHRS, CDR2 YFSETQ. This CDR3 contains 13 residues. V shed 0 bases and J shed 3 bases, with 7 bases lying between them. The chain's CDR3 is CASSLAKDYEQYF. The CDR3 coding sequence is TGCGCCAGCAGCTTGGCTAAAGACTACGAGCAGTACTTC.

In this sample, this clone turned up once. This rearrangement joins TRBV11-3 to TRBJ2-7, with D unresolved. CDR1 is SGHNT and CDR2 is YENEEA in the germline V gene. V was pared by 5 bases and J by 0 bases, with 11 bases between. This CDR3 has 14 amino acids. The CDR3 reads CASSRVLSSYEQYF. CDR3 DNA sequence: TGTGCCAGCAGCCGCGTTTTAAGCTCCTACGAGCAGTACTTC.

This clone was found a few times. The gene calls are TRBV2 and TRBJ2-5; D is unresolved. The germline V gene encodes CDR1 SNHLY and CDR2 FYNNEI. Trimming cost V 0 bases and J 5 bases, with 10 bases left between them. There are 14 residues in the CDR3. The CDR3: CASSEAFTGETQYF. CDR3 DNA sequence: TGTGCCAGCAGTGAAGCATTTACGGGTGAGACCCAGTACTTC.

V is TRBV27 and J is TRBJ2-5; a weak D match, TRBD1 (6 bases). Germline V lookup: CDR1 MNHEY, CDR2 SMNVEV (reference sequence). The CDR3 is 15 amino acids. The V and J ends lost 6 bases and 2 bases respectively, with 16 bases between them. CDR3 nucleotides: TGTGCCAGCAGGCCCCAGACAGGACCTCAAGAGACCCAGTACTTC. Its translation: CASRPQTGPQETQYF.

V and J are TRBV2 and TRBJ2-7; tentatively, D is TRBD2 (5 bases). The germline V and J ends were trimmed by 10 bases and 0 bases, with 13 bases remaining between them. CDR1 SNHLY and CDR2 FYNNEI come from the germline V gene. This CDR3 region has 13 residues. In DNA form, the CDR3 reads TGTGCCACCGGGTTAGCGATCTCCTACGAGCAGTACTTC. This translates into CATGLAISYEQYF.

J is TRBJ2-7 and V is TRBV19, with TRBD1 matching 7 bases. V lost 6 bases, J lost 6 bases, and 8 bases stayed unmatched. This CDR3 comprises 13 residues. CDR1 LNHDA and CDR2 SQIVND come from the germline V gene (reference sequence). As DNA, the CDR3 is TGTGCCAGTAGCCAGACAGGGTACTCCGAGCAGTACTTC. It yields the protein CASSQTGYSEQYF.

V is TRBV7-9 and J is TRBJ2-5; 8 positions match TRBD1. V lost 6 bases and J lost 5; bases outside the gene matches: 14. Germline-derived CDR1 and CDR2 are SEHNR and FQNEAQ (reference sequence). There are 16 residues in the CDR3. The CDR3 DNA sequence: TGTGCCAGCAGGAAGGACAGGGTAGGGACAAAGGAGACCCAGTACTTC. It is translated as CASRKDRVGTKETQYF. The full variable domain, completed using reference TRBV7-9 and TRBJ2-5, is DTGVSQNPRHKITKRGQNVTFRCDPISEHNRLYWYRQTLGQGPEFLTYFQNEAQLEKSRLLSDRFSAERPKGSFSTLEIQRTEQGDSAMYLCASRKDRVGTKETQYFGPGTRLLVL.

This clone was detected only once. The chain uses TRBV19 and TRBJ2-3, with 7 bases that match TRBD2. V dropped 10 bases and J dropped 3; count of bases not matched to a gene: 7. This CDR3 has 13 amino acids. The V gene's germline CDR1 is LNHDA and CDR2 SQIVND (reference sequence). The CDR3 loop is CATGRMGTDTQYF. CDR3 nucleotides: TGTGCCACCGGGAGGATGGGTACAGATACGCAGTATTTT.

The chain carries TRBV13 and TRBJ2-7; 7 bases agree with TRBD2. V dropped 2 bases and J dropped 1; count of bases not matched to a gene: 8. Germline CDR1 reads PRHDT; CDR2 reads FYEKMQ (reference sequence). The CDR3 sequence is 16 residues long. DNA of the CDR3: TGTGCCAGCAGCTTAAGTTCCGGGAGGCCATCCTACGAGCAGTACTTC. The encoded protein is CASSLSSGRPSYEQYF.

As DNA, the CDR3 is TGTGCCAGCAGCTTAGTCGAGGAATACGAGCAGTACTTC. Amino acid sequence: CASSLVEEYEQYF. The chain uses TRBV11-2 and TRBJ2-7; the D is unclear. The CDR3 covers 13 residues. V was trimmed by 1 base and J by 4 bases, leaving 8 bases between them. Germline values: CDR1 SGHAT, CDR2 FQNNGV.

V usage is TRBV30 and J usage is TRBJ2-1; 8 bases map to TRBD2. CDR1 GTSNPN and CDR2 SVGIG come from the germline V gene (reference sequence). V dropped 3 bases and J dropped 6; count of bases not matched to a gene: 13. The CDR3 runs to 16 residues. CDR3 residues: CAWSPLSGKSANEQFF. DNA for the CDR3: TGTGCCTGGAGCCCTCTTAGCGGGAAATCGGCCAATGAGCAGTTCTTC.

This chain connects TRBV6-1 to TRBJ1-3, with 8 bases lining up with TRBD1. The CDR3 extends over 18 amino acids. In germline, CDR1 is MNHNS, CDR2 SASEGT. V was clipped by 1 base and J by 0 bases; unmatched bases: 8. CDR3 DNA sequence: TGTGCCAGCAGTGAAGAATGGACAGGGACATACTCTGGAAACACCATATATTTT. This sequence encodes CASSEEWTGTYSGNTIYF.

The V and J genes are TRBV28 and TRBJ2-7, with 9 positions matching TRBD2. V lost 6 bases and J lost 0; bases outside the gene matches: 9. CDR3 size: 16 residues. Looked up from germline, CDR1 is MDHEN and CDR2 is SYDVKM. CDR3 sequence: CASRTYGTSTSYEQYF. The CDR3 coding sequence is TGTGCCAGCAGGACGTACGGGACTAGCACCTCCTACGAGCAGTACTTC. Full variable domain (missing parts from reference TRBV28 and TRBJ2-7): DVKVTQSSRYLVKRTGEKVFLECVQDMDHENMFWYRQDPGLGLRLIYFSYDVKMKEKGDIPEGYSVSREKKERFSLILESASTNQTSMYLCASRTYGTSTSYEQYFGPGTRLTVT.

The chain carries TRBV2 and TRBJ2-3; D may be TRBD2 (6 bases). Germline V gives CDR1 SNHLY, CDR2 FYNNEI. CDR3 size: 12 residues. V lost 3 bases, J lost 5 bases, and 6 bases lay in between. The chain's CDR3 is CASSDGGDTQYF. The CDR3 DNA reads TGTGCCAGCAGTGACGGGGGAGATACGCAGTATTTT.

The rearrangement links TRBV11-2 to TRBJ1-4, with 8 bases lining up with TRBD1. The germline V gene encodes CDR1 SGHAT and CDR2 FQNNGV. CDR3 length equals 18 residues. J lost 1 base, V lost 6 bases, and 13 bases had no gene match. The CDR3 region is CASRTGDTGYGTNEKLFF. The CDR3 bases are TGTGCCAGCAGGACAGGGGACACGGGATATGGAACTAATGAAAAACTGTTTTTT.

This chain connects TRBV13 to TRBJ2-1, with 10 bases matching TRBD1. Germline V CDR1 and CDR2: PRHDT, FYEKMQ (reference sequence). The CDR3 has 15 residues. With V trimmed by 5 bases and J by 5 bases, 6 bases remained unmatched. CDR3 coding DNA: TGTGCCAGCAGCATGGGACAGGGGTTCCACAATGAGCAGTTCTTC. Translating it yields CASSMGQGFHNEQFF.

A single count supports this clone. The chain links TRBV9 to TRBJ2-3; D remains unclear. Trimming removed 3 bases at V and 7 bases at J, with 18 bases between. Germline CDR1 SGDLS, CDR2 YYNGEE. This CDR3 spans 15 amino acids. CDR3 bases: TGTGCCAGCAGCGAGCAGCGTACGTCTCGGTATACGCAGTATTTT. It yields the protein CASSEQRTSRYTQYF.

This chain joins TRBV5-1 and TRBJ2-2; tentative D call: TRBD2 (5 bases). The V gene lost 4 bases and the J gene lost 2 bases, with 9 bases spanning the gap. From germline, CDR1 is SGHRS and CDR2 YFSETQ. CDR3 size: 14 residues. DNA of the CDR3: TGCGCCAGCAGCCCCGGACTTAACACCGGGGAGCTGTTTTTT. The encoded protein is CASSPGLNTGELFF.

The chain has TRBV9 and TRBJ2-3; 10 bases fit TRBD1. V was pared by 4 bases and J by 4 bases, with 9 bases of the junction left unmatched. Germline CDR1 reads SGDLS; CDR2 reads YYNGEE. The CDR3 spans 16 residues. CDR3 sequence reads: CASSTRTGGMSDTQYF. The CDR3 DNA reads as TGTGCCAGCAGCACGAGGACAGGGGGTATGTCAGATACGCAGTATTTT.

The V gene is TRBV9, the J gene TRBJ2-3; 9 positions match TRBD2. CDR1 and CDR2 (germline): SGDLS, YYNGEE. The CDR3 consists of 18 residues. J lost 4 bases, V lost 2 bases, and 14 bases had no gene match. The CDR3 bases are TGTGCCAGCAGCGTCGATGGGGACGGATTAGCGGGAGCAGATACGCAGTATTTT. Protein: CASSVDGDGLAGADTQYF.

The rearrangement links TRBV9 to TRBJ2-1; 8 positions match TRBD2. The CDR3 contains 16 residues. CDR1 is SGDLS and CDR2 is YYNGEE in the germline V gene. V trimming: 3 bases; J trimming: 7 bases; junction bases outside the gene matches: 12. Written as DNA, the CDR3 is TGTGCCAGCAGCGCCGCATCGGCTAGCGGGTGGAATGAGCAGTTCTTC. This sequence encodes CASSAASASGWNEQFF.

The V and J genes are TRBV5-1 and TRBJ1-2, with 9 bases fitting TRBD1. Germline CDR1 reads SGHRS; CDR2 reads YFSETQ. V was clipped by 4 bases and J by 4 bases; unmatched bases: 5. The CDR3 loop spans 14 amino acids. CDR3 protein: CASSHRDRAYGYTF. In DNA, the CDR3 is TGCGCCAGCAGCCACCGGGACAGGGCCTATGGCTACACCTTC.

The chain joins TRBV28 to TRBJ2-1, with 11 bases fitting TRBD2. The CDR3 is 14 residues long. Germline lookup yields CDR1 MDHEN and CDR2 SYDVKM. V dropped 6 bases and J dropped 9; count of bases not matched to a gene: 7. Here the CDR3 reads CASSLAGGPGEQFF. CDR3 nucleotide sequence: TGTGCCAGCAGCTTAGCGGGAGGGCCGGGTGAGCAGTTCTTC.

This chain links TRBV2 with TRBJ1-1; 7 bases align to TRBD1. This CDR3 has 15 residues. J lost 1 base, V lost 4 bases, and 6 bases had no gene match. Germline V CDR1 and CDR2: SNHLY, FYNNEI. The CDR3 DNA sequence: TGTGCCAGCAGTGTCTCGAACAGGGGGAACACTGAAGCTTTCTTT. Amino acids: CASSVSNRGNTEAFF.

This chain links TRBV29-1 with TRBJ1-1; D call uncertain. Trimming shortened V by 4 bases and J by 0 bases, and 6 bases separated the two germline ends. In germline, CDR1 is SQVTM, CDR2 ANQGSEA. This CDR3 has 12 residues. The DNA of the CDR3 is TGCAGCGTTGTAGTCGTGAACACTGAAGCTTTCTTT. Protein: CSVVVVNTEAFF.